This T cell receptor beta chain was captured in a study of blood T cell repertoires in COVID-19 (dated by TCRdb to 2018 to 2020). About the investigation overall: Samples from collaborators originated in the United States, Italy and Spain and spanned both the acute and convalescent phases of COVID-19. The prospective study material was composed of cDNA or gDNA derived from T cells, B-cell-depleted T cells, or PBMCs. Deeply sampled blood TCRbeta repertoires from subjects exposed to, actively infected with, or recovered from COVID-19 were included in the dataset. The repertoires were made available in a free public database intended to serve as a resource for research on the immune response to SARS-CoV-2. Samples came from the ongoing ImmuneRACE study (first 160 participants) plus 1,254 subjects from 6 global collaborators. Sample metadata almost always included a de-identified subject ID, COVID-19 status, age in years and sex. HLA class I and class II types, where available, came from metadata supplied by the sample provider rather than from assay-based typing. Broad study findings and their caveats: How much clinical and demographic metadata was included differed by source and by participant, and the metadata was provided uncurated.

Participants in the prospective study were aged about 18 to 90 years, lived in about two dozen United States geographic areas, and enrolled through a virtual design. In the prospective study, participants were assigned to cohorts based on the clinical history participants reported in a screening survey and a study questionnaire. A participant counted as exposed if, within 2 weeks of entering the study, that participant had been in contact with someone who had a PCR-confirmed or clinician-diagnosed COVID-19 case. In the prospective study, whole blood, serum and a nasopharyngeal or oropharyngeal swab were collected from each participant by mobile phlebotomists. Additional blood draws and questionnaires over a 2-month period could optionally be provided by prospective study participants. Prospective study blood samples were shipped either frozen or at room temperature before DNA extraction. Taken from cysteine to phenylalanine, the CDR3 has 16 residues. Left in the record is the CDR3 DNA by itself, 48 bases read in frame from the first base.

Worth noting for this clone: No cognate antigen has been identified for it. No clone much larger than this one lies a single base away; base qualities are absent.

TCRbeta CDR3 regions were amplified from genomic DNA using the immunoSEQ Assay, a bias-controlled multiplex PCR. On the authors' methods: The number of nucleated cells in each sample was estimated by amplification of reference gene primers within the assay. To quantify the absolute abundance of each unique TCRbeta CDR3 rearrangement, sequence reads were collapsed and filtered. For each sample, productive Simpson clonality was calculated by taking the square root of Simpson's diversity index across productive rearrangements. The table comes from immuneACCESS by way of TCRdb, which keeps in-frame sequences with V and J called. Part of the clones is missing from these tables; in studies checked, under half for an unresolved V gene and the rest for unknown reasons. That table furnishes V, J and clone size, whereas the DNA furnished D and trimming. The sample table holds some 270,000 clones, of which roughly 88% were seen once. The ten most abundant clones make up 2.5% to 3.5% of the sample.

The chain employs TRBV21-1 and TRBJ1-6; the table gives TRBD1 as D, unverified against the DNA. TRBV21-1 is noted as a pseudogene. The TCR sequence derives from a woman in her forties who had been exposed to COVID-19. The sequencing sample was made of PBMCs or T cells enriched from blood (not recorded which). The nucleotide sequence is TGTGCCAGCAGCACCCAGACAGGGGGCCTTAATTCACCCCTCCACTTT. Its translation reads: CASSTQTGGLNSPLHF.